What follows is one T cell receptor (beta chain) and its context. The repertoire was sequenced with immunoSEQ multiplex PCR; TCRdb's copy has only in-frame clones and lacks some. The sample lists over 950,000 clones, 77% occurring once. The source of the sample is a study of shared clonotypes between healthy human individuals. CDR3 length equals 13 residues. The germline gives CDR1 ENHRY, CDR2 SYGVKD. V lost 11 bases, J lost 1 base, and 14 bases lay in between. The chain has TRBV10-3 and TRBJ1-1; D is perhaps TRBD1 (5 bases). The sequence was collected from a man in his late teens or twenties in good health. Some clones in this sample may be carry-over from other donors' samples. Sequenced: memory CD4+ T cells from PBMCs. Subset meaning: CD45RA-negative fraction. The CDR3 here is CASQGAENTEAFF. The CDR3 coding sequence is TGTGCCTCTCAGGGAGCAGAGAACACTGAAGCTTTCTTT.